Shown below are 14 T cell receptor beta chains from a single sample sequenced in a study of blood T cell repertoires in COVID-19. Assay: immunoSEQ multiplex PCR; the TCRdb copy retains only in-frame clones and omits some. The repertoire includes about 180,000 clones, just under 80% of them detected once, and about 6.8% sits in the top ten. Sequences were obtained from peripheral blood. These receptors were collected from a man between 65 and 85 years old with active or convalescent COVID-19.

The rearrangement uses TRBV10-3 and TRBJ1-1; D is unclear. The CDR3 loop spans 13 amino acids. Germline loops: CDR1 ENHRY, CDR2 SYGVKD. V was clipped by 2 bases and J by 9 bases, with 13 bases between them. In DNA form, the CDR3 reads TGTGCCATCAGTGAGGAATACACACACAAAGCTTTCTTT. Translation gives CAISEEYTHKAFF.

This clone has just a few counts. This chain uses TRBV19 with TRBJ2-3; 10 bases align to TRBD1. CDR1 is LNHDA, CDR2 SQIVND, per germline (reference sequence). The CDR3 length is 16 residues. Germline trimming cut 3 bases from V and 0 bases from J; bases unmatched to any gene: 3. The DNA of the CDR3 is TGTGCCAGTAGTATGGGGACAGGGGCAAGCACAGATACGCAGTATTTT. It translates to CASSMGTGASTDTQYF. Complete variable domain (other parts from reference TRBV19 and TRBJ2-3): DGGITQSPKYLFRKEGQNVTLSCEQNLNHDAMYWYRQDPGQGLRLIYYSQIVNDFQKGDIAEGYSVSREKKESFPLTVTSAQKNPTAFYLCASSMGTGASTDTQYFGPGTRLTVL.

This chain uses TRBV7-9 with TRBJ1-1, with unresolved D. Germline V gene data show CDR1 as SEHNR and CDR2 as FQNEAQ (reference sequence). Trimming pared 8 bases from V and 1 base from J, leaving 11 bases between. This CDR3 comprises 13 residues. The CDR3 sequence: CASARRENTEAFF. DNA for the CDR3: TGTGCCAGCGCCCGGCGGGAGAACACTGAAGCTTTCTTT.

This sequence joins TRBV6-6 and TRBJ1-4; D gene ambiguous. With 2 bases removed from V and 4 bases from J, the gap between germline ends came to 2 bases. CDR1 is MNHNY, CDR2 SVGAGI, per germline (reference sequence). This CDR3 is 12 amino acids long. The CDR3 spells CASSYLNEKLFF. The CDR3 DNA follows: TGTGCCAGCAGTTACCTTAATGAAAAACTGTTTTTT.

The genes are TRBV28 and TRBJ1-2; D gene unclear. V lost 3 bases to trimming and J lost 4 bases, with 15 bases between them. Germline CDR1 and CDR2: MDHEN and SYDVKM. This CDR3 spans 15 amino acids. CDR3 protein: CASSFLGVGGYGYTF. The CDR3 bases are TGTGCCAGCAGTTTCTTGGGAGTGGGAGGCTATGGCTACACCTTC.

This clone came up once. V is TRBV6-5 and J is TRBJ2-5, with a possible D match to TRBD1 (5 bases). The CDR3 covers 14 residues. Trimming took off 5 bases at V and 0 bases at J, with 10 bases between the two ends. The germline V gene has CDR1 MNHEY and CDR2 SVGAGI. CDR3 DNA: TGTGCCAGCAGTAGGACATCTTACCAAGAGACCCAGTACTTC. Encoded protein: CASSRTSYQETQYF.

The sample holds one count of this clone. The V gene is TRBV2, the J gene TRBJ2-3; 14 bases are a match to TRBD2. CDR3 length: 18 residues. CDR1 is SNHLY and CDR2 is FYNNEI in the germline V gene. With 5 bases clipped from V and 1 base from J, the junction kept 8 bases outside the gene matches. CDR3 in amino acids: CASSPPGLAGVGTDTQYF. The CDR3 DNA is TGTGCCAGCAGTCCCCCGGGACTAGCGGGAGTAGGCACAGATACGCAGTATTTT.

The chain uses TRBV5-6 and TRBJ2-3; tentative D call: TRBD2 (6 bases). The CDR3 consists of 14 residues. Trimming took 6 bases from V and 0 from J, leaving 11 bases between them. From germline, CDR1 is SGHDT and CDR2 YYEEEE. The CDR3 region has the DNA TGTGCCAGCACCGTAGCGGTTAGCACAGATACGCAGTATTTT. This encodes CASTVAVSTDTQYF.

V is TRBV4-3 and J is TRBJ2-7; possible D gene TRBD2, 6 bases. Trimming shortened V by 2 bases and J by 2 bases, and 16 bases separated the two germline ends. The CDR3 is made up of 16 amino acids. Germline values: CDR1 LGHNA, CDR2 YSLEER. The CDR3 DNA reads as TGCGCCAGCAGCCAATCTCCCCCGGGGGAGGCCTACGAGCAGTACTTC. Its translation is CASSQSPPGEAYEQYF.

The CDR3 DNA is TGCGCCAGCAGCTTGGGACAGCTCCAGAACACTGAAGCTTTCTTT. It is translated as CASSLGQLQNTEAFF. The chain carries TRBV5-1 and TRBJ1-1; possible D gene TRBD1, 5 bases. CDR1 SGHRS and CDR2 YFSETQ come from the germline V gene. V gave up 0 bases and J gave up 1 base, with 10 bases separating them. CDR3 length: 15 residues.

V gene TRBV12-5 combines with J gene TRBJ2-1; D is perhaps TRBD2 (5 bases). The CDR3 runs 13 residues. Germline V gene lookup returns CDR1 LGHNT and CDR2 FRNRAP. The V gene lost 5 bases and the J gene lost 6 bases, with 11 bases spanning the gap. CDR3 in DNA: TGTGCTAGTGGTCGCCAAGAGGGCAATGAGCAGTTCTTC. Residues: CASGRQEGNEQFF.

This clone was counted a single time. The chain links TRBV5-4 to TRBJ2-5; the D is unclear. The CDR3 extends over 16 amino acids. V lost 3 bases, J lost 2 bases, and 17 bases lay in between. The germline gives CDR1 SGHNT, CDR2 YYREEE (reference sequence). CDR3 sequence: CASSYIVGTEQETQYF. CDR3 DNA: TGTGCCAGCAGCTATATCGTCGGAACAGAGCAAGAGACCCAGTACTTC.

The rearrangement uses TRBV4-2 and TRBJ2-2; 8 bases match TRBD1. J was trimmed by 3 bases and V by 5 bases; bases with no gene match: 5. Germline values: CDR1 LGHNA, CDR2 YNFKEQ. The CDR3 length is 15 residues. The CDR3 sequence: CASSGSTGDTGELFF. The CDR3 nucleotides read TGTGCCAGCAGCGGTTCGACAGGGGACACCGGGGAGCTGTTTTTT.

The rearrangement uses TRBV19 and TRBJ2-3, with 7 bases lining up with TRBD2. The CDR3 runs to 19 residues. The germline V gene has CDR1 LNHDA and CDR2 SQIVND (reference sequence). V lost 6 bases, J lost 0 bases, and 18 bases stayed unmatched. CDR3 bases: TGTGCCAGTAGGCGTGGGGTCCGCGGGAGAAAAACTAGCACAGATACGCAGTATTTT. Translating it yields CASRRGVRGRKTSTDTQYF. The variable domain in full, completed from reference TRBV19 and TRBJ2-3, reads DGGITQSPKYLFRKEGQNVTLSCEQNLNHDAMYWYRQDPGQGLRLIYYSQIVNDFQKGDIAEGYSVSREKKESFPLTVTSAQKNPTAFYLCASRRGVRGRKTSTDTQYFGPGTRLTVL.